Listed here are 5 T cell receptor beta chains from one sample, sequenced in a study of T cells in Graves' hyperthyroidism and ophthalmopathy. What was amplified from RNA transcripts were TCR beta CDR3 regions. The HTBI primer set was used in a first-round RT-PCR of the TCR CDR3. TCRdb called the multiplex PCR reads again in MiXCR, with one record for every CDR3 protein. The table includes 350,000 or so distinct CDR3 sequences, 15% to 20% detected once. Sequenced: blood. These receptor sequences come from a woman in her fifties or sixties with Graves' hyperthyroidism.

This clonotype has ten or more counts. This rearrangement joins TRBV20-1 to TRBJ2-1, with 8 bases lining up with TRBD1. With 3 bases clipped from V and 9 bases from J, the junction kept 13 bases outside the gene matches. Germline assignment: CDR1 DFQATT and CDR2 SNEGSKA (reference sequence). The CDR3 is 15 residues long. The CDR3 DNA follows: TGCAGTGCTAGGGGGCCAGGGACAGGAGGTCGTGAGCAGTTCTTC. It is translated as CSARGPGTGGREQFF.

The J gene is TRBJ1-3, the V gene TRBV13; D is unclear. CDR1 is PRHDT and CDR2 is FYEKMQ in the germline V gene (reference sequence). The CDR3 runs to 13 residues. Between the trimmed V and J ends, which lost 3 bases and 4 bases, there was a span of 7 bases. CDR3 sequence (DNA): TGTGCCAGCAGCTTTAATAGAGGAAACACCATATATTTT. Translated: CASSFNRGNTIYF.

This rearrangement joins TRBV30 to TRBJ1-4, with TRBD1 matching over 7 bases. This CDR3 comprises 15 residues. The germline CDR1 and CDR2 sequences are GTSNPN and SVGIG (reference sequence). V was pared by 2 bases and J by 6 bases, with 9 bases of the junction left unmatched. The CDR3 DNA sequence: TGTGCCTGGAGTTTGAGTGACAGGGACGATGAAAAACTGTTTTTT. Protein sequence: CAWSLSDRDDEKLFF.

This clonotype has just a few counts. The gene calls are TRBV27 and TRBJ2-3; D is uncertain. Trimming cost V 6 bases and J 0 bases, with 16 bases left between them. CDR1 MNHEY and CDR2 SMNVEV come from the germline V gene (reference sequence). The CDR3 runs 16 residues. The CDR3 sequence is CASRSISHVSTDTQYF. The CDR3 nucleotides read TGTGCCAGCAGGTCGATTTCGCATGTTAGCACAGATACGCAGTATTTT.

This clonotype was seen repeatedly, ten times or more. The rearrangement links TRBV7-8 to TRBJ1-6; the match to TRBD1 covers 9 bases. Germline-derived CDR1 and CDR2 are SGHVS and FQNEAQ. J gave up 9 bases and V 5 bases, and 14 bases lay outside the gene matches. This CDR3 contains 17 residues. In DNA form, the CDR3 reads TGTGCCAGCAGCCCAAGAGTACCGGGACAGGGTGCTTCACCCCTCCACTTT. The encoded protein is CASSPRVPGQGASPLHF.